This TCR beta chain was captured in a study of blood T cell repertoires in COVID-19. Generated by immunoSEQ multiplex PCR, the TCRdb table keeps only in-frame clones and is missing some. Of over 200,000 clones listed, 87% were seen once; the top ten hold under 2.5%. CDR1 SGHDT and CDR2 YYEEEE come from the germline V gene. Trimming stripped 4 bases from V and 5 bases from J, with 11 bases between. This CDR3 spans 13 amino acids. The sequencing input was peripheral blood. The chain joins TRBV5-6 to TRBJ2-3; D is unresolved. The sequence was collected from a middle-aged man with active or convalescent COVID-19. The CDR3 sequence is CASSGALRDTQYF. The DNA for the CDR3 is TGTGCCAGCAGCGGAGCCCTGAGAGATACGCAGTATTTT.